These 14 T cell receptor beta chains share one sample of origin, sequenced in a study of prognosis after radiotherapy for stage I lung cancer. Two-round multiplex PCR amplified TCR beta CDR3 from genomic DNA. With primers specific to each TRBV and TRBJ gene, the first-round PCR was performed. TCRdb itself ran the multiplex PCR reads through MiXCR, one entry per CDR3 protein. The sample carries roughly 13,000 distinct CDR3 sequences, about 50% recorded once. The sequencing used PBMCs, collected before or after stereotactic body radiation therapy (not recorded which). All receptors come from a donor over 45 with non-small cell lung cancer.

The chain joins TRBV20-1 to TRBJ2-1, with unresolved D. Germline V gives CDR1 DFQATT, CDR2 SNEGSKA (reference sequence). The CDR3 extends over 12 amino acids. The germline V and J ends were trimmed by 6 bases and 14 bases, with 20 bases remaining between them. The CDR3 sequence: CSASRPPGGKFF. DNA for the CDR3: TGCAGTGCATCCCGTCCCCCCGGCGGAAAGTTCTTC.

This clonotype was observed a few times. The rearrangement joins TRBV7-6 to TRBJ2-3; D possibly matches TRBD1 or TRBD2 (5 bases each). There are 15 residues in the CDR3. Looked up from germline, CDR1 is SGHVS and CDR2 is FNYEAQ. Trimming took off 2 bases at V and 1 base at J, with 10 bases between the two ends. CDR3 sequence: CASSLSQGGTDTQYF. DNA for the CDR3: TGTGCCAGCAGCTTAAGCCAGGGAGGCACAGATACGCAGTATTTT.

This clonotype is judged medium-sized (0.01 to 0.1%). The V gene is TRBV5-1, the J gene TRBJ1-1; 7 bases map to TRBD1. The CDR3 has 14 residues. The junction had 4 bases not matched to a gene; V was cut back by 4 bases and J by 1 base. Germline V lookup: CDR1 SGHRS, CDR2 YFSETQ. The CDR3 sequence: CASSKDRPNTEAFF. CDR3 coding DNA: TGCGCCAGCAGCAAGGACAGGCCGAACACTGAAGCTTTCTTT.

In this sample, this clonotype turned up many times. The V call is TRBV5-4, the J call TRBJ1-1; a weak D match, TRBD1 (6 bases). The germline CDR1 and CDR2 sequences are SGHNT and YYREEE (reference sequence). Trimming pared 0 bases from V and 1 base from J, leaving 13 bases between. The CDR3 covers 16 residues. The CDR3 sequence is CASSLEPLQGNTEAFF. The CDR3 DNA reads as TGTGCCAGCAGCTTGGAACCCCTACAGGGGAACACTGAAGCTTTCTTT. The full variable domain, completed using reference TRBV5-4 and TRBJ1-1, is ETGVTQSPTHLIKTRGQQVTLRCSSQSGHNTVSWYQQALGQGPQFIFQYYREEENGRGNFPPRFSGLQFPNYSSELNVNALELDDSALYLCASSLEPLQGNTEAFFGQGTRLTVV.

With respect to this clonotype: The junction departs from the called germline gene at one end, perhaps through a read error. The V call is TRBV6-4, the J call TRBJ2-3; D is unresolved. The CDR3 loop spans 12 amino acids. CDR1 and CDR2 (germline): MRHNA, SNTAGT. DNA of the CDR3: TGTGCCACCTATCCATGGCCCGGGTACGCAGTATTT. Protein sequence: CATYPWPGYAVF.

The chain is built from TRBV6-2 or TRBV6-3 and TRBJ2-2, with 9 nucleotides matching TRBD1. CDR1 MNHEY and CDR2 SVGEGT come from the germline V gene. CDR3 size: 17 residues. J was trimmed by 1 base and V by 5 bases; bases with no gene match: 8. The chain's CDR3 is CASSTPTGGVNTGELFF. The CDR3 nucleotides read TGTGCCAGCAGTACCCCTACAGGGGGCGTGAACACCGGGGAGCTGTTTTTT.

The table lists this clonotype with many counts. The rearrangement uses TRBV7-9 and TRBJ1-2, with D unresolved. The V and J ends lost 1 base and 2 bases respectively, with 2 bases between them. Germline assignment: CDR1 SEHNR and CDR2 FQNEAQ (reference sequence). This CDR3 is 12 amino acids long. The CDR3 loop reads CASSLGNYGYTF. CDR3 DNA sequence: TGTGCCAGCAGCTTAGGGAACTATGGCTACACCTTC. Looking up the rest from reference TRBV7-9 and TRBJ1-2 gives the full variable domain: DTGVSQNPRHKITKRGQNVTFRCDPISEHNRLYWYRQTLGQGPEFLTYFQNEAQLEKSRLLSDRFSAERPKGSFSTLEIQRTEQGDSAMYLCASSLGNYGYTFGSGTRLTVV.

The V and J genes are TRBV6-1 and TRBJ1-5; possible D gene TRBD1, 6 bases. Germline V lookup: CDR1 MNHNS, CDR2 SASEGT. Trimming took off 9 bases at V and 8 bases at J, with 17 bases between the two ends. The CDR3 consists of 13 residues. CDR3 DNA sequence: TGTGCCAGACACGAAAGGGGGGTCAAGCCCCAGCATTTT. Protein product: CARHERGVKPQHF.

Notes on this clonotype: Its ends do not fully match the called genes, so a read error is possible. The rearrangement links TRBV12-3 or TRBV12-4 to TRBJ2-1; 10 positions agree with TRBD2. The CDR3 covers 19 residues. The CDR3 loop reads CAGSLWQLASGSRYNGQFF. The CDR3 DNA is TGTGCCGGCAGTTTATGGCAGCTGGCTAGCGGGAGTCGGTACAATGGGCAGTTCTTC.

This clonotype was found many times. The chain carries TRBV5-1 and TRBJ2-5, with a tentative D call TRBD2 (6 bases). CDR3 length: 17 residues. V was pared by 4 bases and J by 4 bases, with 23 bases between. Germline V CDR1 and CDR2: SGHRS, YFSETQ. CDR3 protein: CASSPRPLAFGSETQYF. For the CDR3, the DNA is TGCGCCAGCAGCCCCAGACCACTAGCTTTCGGTTCAGAGACCCAGTACTTC. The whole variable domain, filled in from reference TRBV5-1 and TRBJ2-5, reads KAGVTQTPRYLIKTRGQQVTLSCSPISGHRSVSWYQQTPGQGLQFLFEYFSETQRNKGNFPGRFSGRQFSNSRSEMNVSTLELGDSALYLCASSPRPLAFGSETQYFGPGTRLLVL.

DNA of the CDR3: TGTGCCAGCCCTAGACTAGCGGAATACAATGAGCAGTTCTTC. This sequence encodes CASPRLAEYNEQFF. V and J are TRBV11-3 and TRBJ2-1; TRBD2 matches 9 bases. Unmatched junction bases numbered 6, after V lost 8 bases and J lost 4 bases. CDR3 length: 14 residues. The V gene's germline CDR1 is SGHNT and CDR2 YENEEA.

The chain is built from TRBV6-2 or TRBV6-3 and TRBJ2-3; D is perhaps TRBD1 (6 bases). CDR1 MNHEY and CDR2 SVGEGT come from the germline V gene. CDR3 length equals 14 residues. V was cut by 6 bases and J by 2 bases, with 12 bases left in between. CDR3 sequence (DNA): TGTGCCAGCAGAAGGGACACCCACACAGATACGCAGTATTTT. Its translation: CASRRDTHTDTQYF.

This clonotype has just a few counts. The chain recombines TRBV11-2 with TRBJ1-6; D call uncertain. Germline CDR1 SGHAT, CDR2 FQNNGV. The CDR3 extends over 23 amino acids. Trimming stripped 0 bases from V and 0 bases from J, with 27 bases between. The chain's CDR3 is CASSLDHTGWTGESISYNSPLHF. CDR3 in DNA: TGTGCCAGCAGCTTAGATCACACCGGATGGACCGGGGAAAGTATCTCCTATAATTCACCCCTCCACTTT.

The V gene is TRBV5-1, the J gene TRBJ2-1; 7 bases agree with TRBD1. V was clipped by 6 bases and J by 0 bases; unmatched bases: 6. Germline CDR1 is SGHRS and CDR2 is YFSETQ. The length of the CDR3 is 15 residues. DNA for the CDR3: TGCGCCAGCACCCGGGACAGTCACTCCTACAATGAGCAGTTCTTC. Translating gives CASTRDSHSYNEQFF.